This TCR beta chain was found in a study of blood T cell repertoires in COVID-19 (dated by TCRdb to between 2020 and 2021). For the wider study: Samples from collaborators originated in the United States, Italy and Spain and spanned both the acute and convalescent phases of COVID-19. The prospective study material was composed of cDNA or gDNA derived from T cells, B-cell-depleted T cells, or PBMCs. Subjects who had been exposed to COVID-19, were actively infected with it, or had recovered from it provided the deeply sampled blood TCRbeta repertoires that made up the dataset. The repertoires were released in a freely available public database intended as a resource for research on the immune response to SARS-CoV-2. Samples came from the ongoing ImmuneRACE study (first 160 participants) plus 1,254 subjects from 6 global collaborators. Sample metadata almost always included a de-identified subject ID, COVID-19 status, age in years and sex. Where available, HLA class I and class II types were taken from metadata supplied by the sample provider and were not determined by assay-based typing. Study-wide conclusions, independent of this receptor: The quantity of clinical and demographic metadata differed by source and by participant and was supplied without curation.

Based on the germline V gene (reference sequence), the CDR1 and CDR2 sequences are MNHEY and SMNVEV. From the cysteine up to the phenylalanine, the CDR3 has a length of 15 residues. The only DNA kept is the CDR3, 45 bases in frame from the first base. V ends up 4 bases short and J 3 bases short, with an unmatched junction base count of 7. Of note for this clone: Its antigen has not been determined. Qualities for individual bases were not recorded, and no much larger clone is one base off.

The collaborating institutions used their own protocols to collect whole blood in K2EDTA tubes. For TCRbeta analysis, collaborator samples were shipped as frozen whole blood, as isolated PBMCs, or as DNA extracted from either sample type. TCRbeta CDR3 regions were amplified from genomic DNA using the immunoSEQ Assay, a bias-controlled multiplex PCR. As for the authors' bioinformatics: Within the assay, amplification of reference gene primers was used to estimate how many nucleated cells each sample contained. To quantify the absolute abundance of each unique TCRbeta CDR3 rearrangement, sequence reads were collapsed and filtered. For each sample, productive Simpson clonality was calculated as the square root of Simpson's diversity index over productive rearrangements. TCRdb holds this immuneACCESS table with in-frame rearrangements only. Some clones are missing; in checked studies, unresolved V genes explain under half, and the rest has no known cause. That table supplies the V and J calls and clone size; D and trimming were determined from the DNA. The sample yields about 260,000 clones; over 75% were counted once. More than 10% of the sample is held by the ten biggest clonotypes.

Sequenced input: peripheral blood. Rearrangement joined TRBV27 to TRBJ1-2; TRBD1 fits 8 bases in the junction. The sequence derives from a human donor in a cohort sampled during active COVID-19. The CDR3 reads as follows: CASSSQTGVDYGYTF. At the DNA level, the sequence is TGTGCCAGCAGTTCCCAGACAGGGGTGGACTATGGCTACACCTTC.